This T cell receptor beta chain emerged from a study of T-cell reconstitution after alpha-beta-depleted transplantation in children. The CDR3 contains 17 residues. V shed 5 bases and J shed 7 bases, with 23 bases lying between them. Germline V gives CDR1 SEHNR, CDR2 FQNEAQ (reference sequence). Preparation of the TCRbeta library was carried out with unique molecular identifiers. TCRdb fed the PCR reads into MiXCR, producing one record per CDR3 protein. The sample holds 350,000 to 450,000 distinct CDR3 sequences, roughly 22% seen once. The sample in question was PBMCs from the stem cell graft donor, obtained from the stem cell graft. The V call is TRBV7-9, the J call TRBJ2-2, with D perhaps TRBD2 (6 bases). The receptor was derived from a human donor who donated a stem cell graft to a child with acute myeloid leukemia. DNA for the CDR3: TGTGCCAGCAGCCCATTCCGGGGAGGCAACCAGATCGGGGAGCTGTTTTTT. It encodes CASSPFRGGNQIGELFF. Together with reference TRBV7-9 and TRBJ2-2, the CDR3 gives the full variable domain: DTGVSQNPRHKITKRGQNVTFRCDPISEHNRLYWYRQTLGQGPEFLTYFQNEAQLEKSRLLSDRFSAERPKGSFSTLEIQRTEQGDSAMYLCASSPFRGGNQIGELFFGEGSRLTVL.